This TCR beta chain emerged from a study of blood T cell repertoires in COVID-19. Two consecutive negative NP/OP PCR tests, clearance, or resolved symptoms defined Cohort 3 recovery. Produced via immunoSEQ multiplex PCR; TCRdb's table is partial and in-frame only. The table records 260,000 or so clones, 85% of them present only once. With 4 bases clipped from V and 5 bases from J, the junction kept 10 bases outside the gene matches. Looked up from germline, CDR1 is SGHTA and CDR2 is FQGNSA. The CDR3 consists of 15 residues. Sequences were obtained from PBMCs or T cells enriched from blood (not recorded which). The receptor was isolated from a woman between 50 and 59 years old who had recovered from COVID-19. This chain connects TRBV7-2 to TRBJ1-1; the match to TRBD1 covers 7 bases. CDR3 DNA: TGTGCCAGCAGCTCTCACAGGGGCCGGTTGACTGAAGCTTTCTTT. This codes for CASSSHRGRLTEAFF.